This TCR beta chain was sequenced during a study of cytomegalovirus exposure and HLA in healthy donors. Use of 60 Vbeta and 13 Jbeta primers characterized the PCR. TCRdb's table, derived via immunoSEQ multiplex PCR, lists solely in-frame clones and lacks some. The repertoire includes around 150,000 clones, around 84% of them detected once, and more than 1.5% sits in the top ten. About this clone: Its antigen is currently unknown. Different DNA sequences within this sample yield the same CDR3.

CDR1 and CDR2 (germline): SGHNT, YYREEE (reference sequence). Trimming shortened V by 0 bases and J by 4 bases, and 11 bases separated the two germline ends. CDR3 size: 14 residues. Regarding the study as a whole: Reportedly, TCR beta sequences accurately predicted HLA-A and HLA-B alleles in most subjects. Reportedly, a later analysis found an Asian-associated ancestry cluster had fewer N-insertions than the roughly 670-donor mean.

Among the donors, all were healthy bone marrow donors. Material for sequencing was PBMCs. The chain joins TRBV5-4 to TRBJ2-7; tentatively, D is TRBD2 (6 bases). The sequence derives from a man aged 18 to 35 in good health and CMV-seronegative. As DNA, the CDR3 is TGTGCCAGCAGCTTGGATCGGGGGAGGTACGAGCAGTACTTC. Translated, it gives CASSLDRGRYEQYF.